Given below is one TCR beta chain in context. The data were taken from a study of patients and donors after allogeneic stem cell transplantation. Per germline, CDR1 MNHEY and CDR2 SVGAGI. The ends lost 6 bases at V and 1 base at J; junction bases unmatched: 9. This CDR3 region has 16 residues. TCRdb ran MiXCR on the RT-PCR reads and lists one entry per CDR3 protein. Of 100,000 to 130,000 distinct CDR3 sequences listed, approximately 40% are singletons. The clonotype comes from a human donor who was either an allogeneic HSCT recipient or a stem cell or donor lymphocyte infusion donor (not recorded which). It is not recorded whose cells these are; they may come from a transplant donor. Sequenced material: blood, either unsorted or a sorted T cell fraction (not recorded which). This rearrangement joins TRBV6-5 to TRBJ2-3; 8 bases align to TRBD1. CDR3 nucleotides: TGTGCCAGCAGCGGACCCCGGACAGGGCGCACAGATACGCAGTATTTT. It is translated as CASSGPRTGRTDTQYF.